This T cell receptor (beta chain) was recorded in a study of radiation and T cells in renal cell carcinoma. Assay: immunoSEQ multiplex PCR; the TCRdb copy retains only in-frame clones and omits some. The sample gives approximately 83,000 clones, around four fifths of which show up once; approximately 9.6% is in the top ten. The CDR3 covers 14 residues. V was pared by 7 bases and J by 10 bases, with 21 bases between. Germline CDR1 reads SGHAT; CDR2 reads FQNNGV. The time point denotes: blood 4 weeks post-SBRT, at nephrectomy. Treatment given: 15 Gy SBRT to primary tumor, nephrectomy 4 weeks later. Sequencing was performed on blood, taken from a patient whose treatment included radiotherapy and nephrectomy. This chain links TRBV11-2 with TRBJ2-3; D not certain. The TCR sequence derives from a man aged 45-65 years with renal cell carcinoma. CDR3: CASTPPGFPPSQYF. CDR3 nucleotide sequence: TGTGCCAGCACCCCTCCCGGATTCCCCCCTTCGCAGTATTTT.